The clone carrying this T cell receptor (beta chain) was counted ten times or more. The antigen remains undetermined. According to the study, genomic DNA was the template for TCR beta VDJ and CDR3 profiling. From the reads, TCRdb called clonotypes with MiXCR, one entry per CDR3 protein. The sample holds approximately 190,000 distinct CDR3 sequences, roughly half seen once. Individuals selected for sequencing had exhibited CD8+CD57+ cell expansion on flow cytometry. The enrolled patients all had severe acquired aplastic anemia. Therapy had not been given to patients before blood sampling. The data originate from a study of CD8+CD57+ T cells in acquired aplastic anemia. As for the study in general: The sorted CD4+ and CD8+ cells yielded an average approximately 3.2 ug of DNA. Points from the study as a whole: In common between the patients and the controls were more than 25 CD8+ CDR3 sequences.

This clonotype was sampled from a human donor with aplastic anemia. Sequenced input: sorted CD4+, CD8+, or CD8+CD57+ T cells (not recorded which) from PBMCs.

CDR3 sequence: CASSEPKVSGNTEAFF. The DNA of the CDR3 is TGTGCCAGCAGTGAACCGAAAGTTTCAGGGAACACTGAAGCTTTCTTT. The rearrangement links TRBV2 to TRBJ1-1; D unclear. The V end was cut by 2 bases, the J end by 1 base, with 14 bases between. CDR1 is SNHLY, CDR2 FYNNEI, per germline. CDR3 length: 16 amino acids.